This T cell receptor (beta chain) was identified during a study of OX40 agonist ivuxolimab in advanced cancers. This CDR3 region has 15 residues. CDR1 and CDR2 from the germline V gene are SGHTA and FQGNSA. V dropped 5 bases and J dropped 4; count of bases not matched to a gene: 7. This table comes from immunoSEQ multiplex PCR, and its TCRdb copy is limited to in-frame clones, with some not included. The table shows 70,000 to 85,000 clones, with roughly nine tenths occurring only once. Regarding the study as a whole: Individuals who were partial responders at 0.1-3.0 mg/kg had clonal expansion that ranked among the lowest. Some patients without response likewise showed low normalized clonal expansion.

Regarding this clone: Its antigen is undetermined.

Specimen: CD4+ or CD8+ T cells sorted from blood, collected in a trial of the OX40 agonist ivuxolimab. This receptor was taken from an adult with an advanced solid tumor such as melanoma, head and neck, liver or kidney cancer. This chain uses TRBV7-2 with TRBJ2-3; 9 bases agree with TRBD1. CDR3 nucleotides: TGTGCCAGCAGCCCCCGAGGACAGGGGCCAGATACGCAGTATTTT. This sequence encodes CASSPRGQGPDTQYF.